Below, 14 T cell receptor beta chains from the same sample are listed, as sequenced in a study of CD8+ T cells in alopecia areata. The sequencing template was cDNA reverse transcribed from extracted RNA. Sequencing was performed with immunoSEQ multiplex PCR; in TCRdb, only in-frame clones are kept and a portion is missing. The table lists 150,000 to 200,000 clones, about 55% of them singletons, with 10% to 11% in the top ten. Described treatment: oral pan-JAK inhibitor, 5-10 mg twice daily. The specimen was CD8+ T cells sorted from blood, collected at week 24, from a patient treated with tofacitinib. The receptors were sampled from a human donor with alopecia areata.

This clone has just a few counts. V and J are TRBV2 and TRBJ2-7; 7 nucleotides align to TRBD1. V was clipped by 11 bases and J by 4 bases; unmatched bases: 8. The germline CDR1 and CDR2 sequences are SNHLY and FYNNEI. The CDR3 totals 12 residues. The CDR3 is CAGQAGGYEQYF. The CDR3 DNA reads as TGTGCCGGACAGGCTGGAGGATACGAGCAGTACTTC.

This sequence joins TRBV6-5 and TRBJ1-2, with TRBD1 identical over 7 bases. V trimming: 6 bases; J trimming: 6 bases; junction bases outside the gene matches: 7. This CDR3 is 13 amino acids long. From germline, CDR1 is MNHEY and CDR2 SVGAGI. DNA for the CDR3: TGTGCCAGCAGATACAGGGGTGGGGATGGCTACACCTTC. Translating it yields CASRYRGGDGYTF.

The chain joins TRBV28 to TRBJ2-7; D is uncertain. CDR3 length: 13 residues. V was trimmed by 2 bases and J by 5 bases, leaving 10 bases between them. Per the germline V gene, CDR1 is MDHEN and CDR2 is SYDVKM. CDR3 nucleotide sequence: TGTGCCAGCAGTTTACAAGCTTCTAACGAGCAGTACTTC. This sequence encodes CASSLQASNEQYF.

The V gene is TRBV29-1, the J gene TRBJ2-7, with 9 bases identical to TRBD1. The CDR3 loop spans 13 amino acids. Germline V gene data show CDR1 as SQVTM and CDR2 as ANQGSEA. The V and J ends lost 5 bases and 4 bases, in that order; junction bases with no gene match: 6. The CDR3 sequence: CSVYTGTGYEQYF. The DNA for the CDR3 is TGCAGCGTTTACACCGGGACAGGGTACGAGCAGTACTTC.

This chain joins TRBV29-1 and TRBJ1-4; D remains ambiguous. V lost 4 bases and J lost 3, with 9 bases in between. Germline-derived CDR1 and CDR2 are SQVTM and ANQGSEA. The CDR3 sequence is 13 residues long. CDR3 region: CSVVLGSNEKLFF. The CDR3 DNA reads TGCAGCGTTGTTTTGGGGTCTAATGAAAAACTGTTTTTT.

CDR3 in DNA: TGTGCCTGGGGGACAGGGGAACGCACAGATACGCAGTATTTT. As protein: CAWGTGERTDTQYF. The chain employs TRBV30 and TRBJ2-3; 10 bases line up with TRBD1. There are 14 residues in the CDR3. The J segment lost 1 base and the V segment lost 5 bases, leaving 3 bases of the junction unmatched. Per the germline V gene, CDR1 is GTSNPN and CDR2 is SVGIG (reference sequence).

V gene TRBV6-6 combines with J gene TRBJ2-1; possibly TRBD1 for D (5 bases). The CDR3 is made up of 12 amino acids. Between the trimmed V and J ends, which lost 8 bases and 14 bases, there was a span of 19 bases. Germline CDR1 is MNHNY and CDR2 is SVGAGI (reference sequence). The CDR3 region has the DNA TGTGCCAGCTCACCCCAGGGCAGCACAGAGTTCTTC. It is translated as CASSPQGSTEFF.

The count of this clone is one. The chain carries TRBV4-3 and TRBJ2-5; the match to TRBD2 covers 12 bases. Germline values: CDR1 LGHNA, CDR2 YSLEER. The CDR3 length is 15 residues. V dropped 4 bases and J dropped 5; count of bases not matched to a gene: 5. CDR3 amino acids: CASSPGLAGWETQYF. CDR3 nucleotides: TGCGCCAGCAGCCCCGGACTAGCGGGGTGGGAGACCCAGTACTTC.

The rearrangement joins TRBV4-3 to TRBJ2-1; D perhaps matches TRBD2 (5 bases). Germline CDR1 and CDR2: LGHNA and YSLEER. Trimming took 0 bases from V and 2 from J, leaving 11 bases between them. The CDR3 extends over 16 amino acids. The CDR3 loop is CASSQDEGLTYNEQFF. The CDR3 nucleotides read TGCGCCAGCAGCCAAGATGAGGGCCTGACCTACAATGAGCAGTTCTTC.

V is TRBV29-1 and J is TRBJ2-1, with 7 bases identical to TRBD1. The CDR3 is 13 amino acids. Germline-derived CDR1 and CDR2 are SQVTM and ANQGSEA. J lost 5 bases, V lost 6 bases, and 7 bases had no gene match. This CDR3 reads CSVNRQGDNEQFF. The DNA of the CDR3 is TGCAGCGTGAACCGACAGGGAGACAATGAGCAGTTCTTC.

The CDR3 loop is CASSPRTASNQPQHF. CDR3 DNA sequence: TGTGCCAGCAGCCCCAGGACGGCAAGCAATCAGCCCCAGCATTTT. This chain connects TRBV27 to TRBJ1-5; D gene unclear. CDR1 MNHEY and CDR2 SMNVEV come from the germline V gene (reference sequence). V lost 6 bases, J lost 1 base, and 13 bases lay in between. This CDR3 has 15 residues.

The CDR3 DNA reads as TGCGCCAGCAGCCAAGCCGGGACCTCTAACACCGGGGAGCTGTTTTTT. It codes for CASSQAGTSNTGELFF. The chain uses TRBV4-1 and TRBJ2-2; perhaps D is TRBD1 or TRBD2 (5 bases each). Per the germline V gene, CDR1 is MGHRA and CDR2 is YSYEKL. V was trimmed by 1 base and J by 2 bases, leaving 11 bases between them. The CDR3 length is 16 residues.

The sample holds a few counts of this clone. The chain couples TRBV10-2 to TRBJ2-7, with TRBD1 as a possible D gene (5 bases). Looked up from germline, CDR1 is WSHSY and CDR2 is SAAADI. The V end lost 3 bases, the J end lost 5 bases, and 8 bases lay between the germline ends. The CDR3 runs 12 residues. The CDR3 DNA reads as TGCGCCAGCAGTGAAGGGGTCCACGAGCAGTACTTC. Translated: CASSEGVHEQYF.

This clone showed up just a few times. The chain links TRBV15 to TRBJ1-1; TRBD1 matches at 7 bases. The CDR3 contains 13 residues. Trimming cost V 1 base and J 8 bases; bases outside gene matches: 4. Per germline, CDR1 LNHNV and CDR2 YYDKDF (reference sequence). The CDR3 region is CATSRVGDSEAFF. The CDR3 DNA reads TGTGCCACCAGCAGAGTAGGGGACAGCGAAGCTTTCTTT.